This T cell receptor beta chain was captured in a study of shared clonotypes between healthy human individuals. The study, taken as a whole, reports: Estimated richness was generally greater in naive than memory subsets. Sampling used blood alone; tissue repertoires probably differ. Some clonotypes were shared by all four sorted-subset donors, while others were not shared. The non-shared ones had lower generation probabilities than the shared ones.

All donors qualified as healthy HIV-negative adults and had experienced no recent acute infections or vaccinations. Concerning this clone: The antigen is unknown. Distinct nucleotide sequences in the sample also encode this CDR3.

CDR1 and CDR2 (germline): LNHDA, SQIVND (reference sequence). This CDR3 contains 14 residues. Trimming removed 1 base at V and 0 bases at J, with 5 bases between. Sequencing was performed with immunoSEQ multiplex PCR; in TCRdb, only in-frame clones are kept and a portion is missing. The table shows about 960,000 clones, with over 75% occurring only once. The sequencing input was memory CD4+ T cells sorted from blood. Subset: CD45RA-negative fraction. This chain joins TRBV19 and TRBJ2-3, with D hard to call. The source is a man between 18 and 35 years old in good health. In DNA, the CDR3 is TGTGCCAGTAGTATAGGGCTAAGCACAGATACGCAGTATTTT. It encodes CASSIGLSTDTQYF.